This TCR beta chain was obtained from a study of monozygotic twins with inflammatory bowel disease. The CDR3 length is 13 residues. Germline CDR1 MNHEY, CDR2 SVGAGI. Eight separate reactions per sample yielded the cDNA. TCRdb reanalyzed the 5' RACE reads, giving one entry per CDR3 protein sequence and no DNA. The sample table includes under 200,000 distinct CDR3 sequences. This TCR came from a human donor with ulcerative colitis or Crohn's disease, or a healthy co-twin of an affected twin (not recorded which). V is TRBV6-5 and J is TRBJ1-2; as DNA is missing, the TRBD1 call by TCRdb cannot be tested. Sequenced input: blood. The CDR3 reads CASSSGAQGGYTF.